Sequencing of this T cell receptor (beta chain) was carried out in a study of sequential checkpoint blockade in melanoma. Profiled with immunoSEQ multiplex PCR; TCRdb holds only in-frame clones, not every one. The data show fewer than 35,000 clones, 75% to 90% seen once. A single count supports this clone. Treatment described: randomized to nivolumab then ipilimumab (arm A) or the reverse (arm B). The CDR3 is 15 amino acids. Germline lookup yields CDR1 LGHNA and CDR2 YSLEER. The trim removed 4 bases at V and 3 bases at J, leaving 5 bases unmatched. The receptor was isolated from a human donor with melanoma. This chain uses TRBV4-3 with TRBJ2-2, with 7 bases identical to TRBD1. The source material was CD8+ T cells sorted from blood (inferred from file names), sampled from a patient given nivolumab and ipilimumab in sequence. DNA of the CDR3: TGCGCCAGCAGCCCGGGACAGCGAGACACCGGGGAGCTGTTTTTT. Translating it yields CASSPGQRDTGELFF.